A selection of T cell receptor beta chains follows, all from one sample in a study of identical twins. TCRdb passed the 5' RACE reads through MiXCR, listing each CDR3 protein once. The sample records 500,000 to 650,000 distinct CDR3 sequences, under 25% being singletons. These sequences were also reported in another study, on yellow fever vaccine responses in identical twins.

The sequencing input was CD4+ T cells sorted from blood. All receptors derive from a young woman in good health. CDR3s include the opening cysteine and the closing phenylalanine or tryptophan. The D gene is left open where the match is weak. Where a row states a size, it is once, few, many or the class of an expanded clone; other rows omit it.

clone size: few; J gene: TRBJ2-7; D gene: NA; V gene: TRBV20-1; CDR3 protein: CSARGRRGSYEQYF; CDR3 DNA: TGCAGTGCCCGAGGACGCCGCGGGTCCTACGAGCAGTACTTC
clone size: NA; J gene: TRBJ2-6; D gene: NA; V gene: TRBV6-2/TRBV6-3; CDR3 protein: CAARGTGANVLTF; CDR3 DNA: TGTGCCGCACGGGGGACGGGGGCCAACGTCCTGACTTTC
clone size: NA; J gene: TRBJ1-5; D gene: NA; V gene: TRBV5-1; CDR3 protein: CASSSQVPPTGPQHF; CDR3 DNA: TGCGCCAGCAGCTCTCAGGTGCCCCCCACAGGGCCCCAGCATTTT
clone size: NA; J gene: TRBJ2-7; D gene: NA; V gene: TRBV4-1; CDR3 protein: CASSNVYEQYF; CDR3 DNA: TGCGCCAGCAGTAATGTTTACGAGCAGTACTTC
clone size: NA; J gene: TRBJ2-3; D gene: NA; V gene: TRBV20-1; CDR3 protein: CSASRDSRTDTQYF; CDR3 DNA: TGCAGTGCCTCCCGGGACTCCCGCACAGATACGCAGTATTTT
clone size: NA; J gene: TRBJ2-1; D gene: NA; V gene: TRBV7-2; CDR3 protein: CASSLTAGQFGEQFF; CDR3 DNA: TGTGCCAGCAGCTTAACGGCGGGGCAGTTCGGTGAGCAGTTCTTC
clone size: NA; J gene: TRBJ1-2; D gene: NA; V gene: TRBV6-5; CDR3 protein: CASIKQVYYGYTF; CDR3 DNA: TGTGCCAGCATTAAACAGGTTTACTATGGCTACACCTTC
clone size: few; J gene: TRBJ2-1; D gene: NA; V gene: TRBV12-3/TRBV12-4; CDR3 protein: CASSLAIGPPKGDEQFF; CDR3 DNA: TGTGCCAGCAGTTTAGCGATTGGCCCCCCAAAGGGGGATGAGCAGTTCTTC
clone size: few; J gene: TRBJ2-2; D gene: TRBD2; V gene: TRBV23-1; CDR3 protein: CASSPLAASNTGELFF; CDR3 DNA: TGCGCCAGCAGTCCACTAGCGGCCTCGAACACCGGGGAGCTGTTTTTT
clone size: NA; J gene: TRBJ1-2; D gene: TRBD1; V gene: TRBV15; CDR3 protein: CATSRDGDRRTGYTF; CDR3 DNA: TGTGCCACCAGCAGAGATGGGGACAGGAGGACTGGCTACACCTTC
clone size: NA; J gene: TRBJ1-1; D gene: NA; V gene: TRBV11-2; CDR3 protein: CASSLGLVRAMNTEAFF; CDR3 DNA: TGTGCCAGCAGCTTAGGGTTAGTCAGGGCGATGAACACTGAAGCTTTCTTT